A single sample is the source of the 27 T cell receptor beta chains below, sequenced in a study of blood T cell repertoires in COVID-19. Assay: immunoSEQ multiplex PCR; the TCRdb copy retains only in-frame clones and omits some. The table includes roughly 36,000 clones, more than 90% detected once. Sequencing used peripheral blood. These receptors all stem from a man aged 60-69 years with active or convalescent COVID-19.

The chain has TRBV11-2 and TRBJ2-1; 10 bases are a match to TRBD2. From germline, CDR1 is SGHAT and CDR2 FQNNGV. J lost 6 bases, V lost 7 bases, and 12 bases had no gene match. The CDR3 covers 16 residues. CDR3 residues: CASTIWGLAGVNEQFF. The CDR3 bases are TGTGCCAGCACGATTTGGGGGCTAGCGGGGGTCAATGAGCAGTTCTTC.

This chain joins TRBV6-1 and TRBJ2-2; the match to TRBD1 covers 12 bases. Germline trimming cut 2 bases from V and 1 base from J; bases unmatched to any gene: 5. Germline CDR1 reads MNHNS; CDR2 reads SASEGT. This CDR3 has 18 amino acids. The CDR3 DNA follows: TGTGCCAGCAGTGAACTCGGGACAGGGGGCGGGAACACCGGGGAGCTGTTTTTT. Residues: CASSELGTGGGNTGELFF.

The J gene is TRBJ1-1, the V gene TRBV6-2 or TRBV6-3; D is perhaps TRBD1 (5 bases). CDR3 length equals 14 residues. Germline loops: CDR1 MNHEY, CDR2 SVGEGT. V shed 5 bases and J shed 5 bases, with 15 bases lying between them. In DNA form, the CDR3 reads TGTGCCAGCAGTAGACCAGGGTTAGGGACTGAAGCTTTCTTT. Protein: CASSRPGLGTEAFF.

The genes are TRBV6-5 and TRBJ1-2; TRBD1 is a possible D gene (5 bases). This CDR3 comprises 16 residues. The germline CDR1 and CDR2 sequences are MNHEY and SVGAGI. V was clipped by 0 bases and J by 3 bases, with 14 bases between them. The CDR3 is CASSYSNRGGDYGYTF. CDR3 nucleotide sequence: TGTGCCAGCAGTTACTCGAATAGGGGAGGGGACTATGGCTACACCTTC.

The chain combines TRBV29-1 with TRBJ1-1; 7 bases are shared with TRBD1. The trim removed 6 bases at V and 4 bases at J, leaving 8 bases unmatched. This CDR3 is built from 13 residues. In germline, CDR1 is SQVTM, CDR2 ANQGSEA. CDR3 sequence (DNA): TGCAGCGTGCAGAGGGGGCGGGTCACTGAAGCTTTCTTT. Translating gives CSVQRGRVTEAFF.

The rearrangement links TRBV4-1 to TRBJ1-5; 7 nucleotides agree with TRBD1. Germline V gene sequence: CDR1 MGHRA, CDR2 YSYEKL. V shed 3 bases, J shed 4 bases, and the junction held 6 bases outside the gene matches. This CDR3 region has 15 residues. Here the CDR3 reads CASSHGTAENQPQHF. The CDR3 DNA sequence: TGCGCCAGCAGCCATGGGACAGCGGAGAATCAGCCCCAGCATTTT.

The chain is built from TRBV20-1 and TRBJ2-7; D unresolved. Germline-derived CDR1 and CDR2 are DFQATT and SNEGSKA (reference sequence). The CDR3 has 11 amino acids. V lost 5 bases to trimming and J lost 6 bases, with 11 bases between them. CDR3 sequence (DNA): TGCAGTGCTCCTAGATTCCCCGAGCAGTACTTC. Its translation is CSAPRFPEQYF.

The chain combines TRBV7-9 with TRBJ2-1; 10 bases align to TRBD1. J lost 16 bases, V lost 1 base, and 4 bases had no gene match. Germline loops: CDR1 SEHNR, CDR2 FQNEAQ (reference sequence). CDR3 length: 12 amino acids. CDR3 nucleotide sequence: TGTGCCAGCAGCTTAGGACAGGGGGCGAAATTCTTC. Protein product: CASSLGQGAKFF.

In regard to this clone: The sample has other DNA sequences that encode this CDR3 too. The chain employs TRBV5-1 and TRBJ1-5, with TRBD1 matching over 9 bases. The ends lost 0 bases at V and 6 bases at J; junction bases unmatched: 4. The CDR3 is 15 amino acids. Germline CDR1 is SGHRS and CDR2 is YFSETQ. CDR3 protein: CASSLAGQGGQPQHF. The CDR3 region has the DNA TGCGCCAGCAGCTTGGCGGGACAGGGAGGTCAGCCCCAGCATTTT. Complete variable domain (other parts from reference TRBV5-1 and TRBJ1-5): KAGVTQTPRYLIKTRGQQVTLSCSPISGHRSVSWYQQTPGQGLQFLFEYFSETQRNKGNFPGRFSGRQFSNSRSEMNVSTLELGDSALYLCASSLAGQGGQPQHFGDGTRLSIL.

This rearrangement joins TRBV7-8 to TRBJ2-3; the D gene is possibly TRBD2 (7 bases). From germline, CDR1 is SGHVS and CDR2 FQNEAQ. Trimming pared 5 bases from V and 1 base from J, leaving 13 bases between. The CDR3 totals 15 residues. The CDR3 coding sequence is TGTGCCAGCAGCAACAGGGAGGGGGGCACAGATACGCAGTATTTT. Its translation: CASSNREGGTDTQYF.

This rearrangement joins TRBV7-9 to TRBJ2-7; 7 nucleotides align to TRBD1. The length of the CDR3 is 14 residues. V trimming: 1 base; J trimming: 6 bases; junction bases outside the gene matches: 6. CDR1 is SEHNR and CDR2 is FQNEAQ in the germline V gene (reference sequence). CDR3: CASSLGTGAREQYF. CDR3 nucleotide sequence: TGTGCCAGCAGCTTAGGGACAGGAGCCCGCGAGCAGTACTTC.

The chain joins TRBV7-3 to TRBJ2-3; D possibly corresponds to TRBD2 (6 bases). Germline V gives CDR1 SGHTA, CDR2 FQGTGA. V was pared by 0 bases and J by 6 bases, with 10 bases between. CDR3 size: 14 residues. CDR3 nucleotides: TGTGCCAGCAGCTTAACTAGCGGTGCGGATACGCAGTATTTT. It is translated as CASSLTSGADTQYF. The full variable domain, with the rest looked up from reference TRBV7-3 and TRBJ2-3, is GAGVSQTPSNKVTEKGKYVELRCDPISGHTALYWYRQSLGQGPEFLIYFQGTGAADDSGLPNDRFFAVRPEGSVSTLKIQRTERGDSAVYLCASSLTSGADTQYFGPGTRLTVL.

The chain employs TRBV4-1 and TRBJ1-2, with 8 bases that match TRBD1. There are 14 residues in the CDR3. The germline V gene has CDR1 MGHRA and CDR2 YSYEKL. The V segment lost 1 base and the J segment 8 bases; nucleotides outside the gene matches: 6. The CDR3 loop reads CASSQADRVRGYTF. The CDR3 DNA sequence: TGCGCCAGCAGCCAAGCGGACAGGGTGAGAGGCTACACCTTC.

The V and J genes are TRBV11-2 and TRBJ2-2; D perhaps matches TRBD1 (5 bases). CDR1 and CDR2 from the germline V gene are SGHAT and FQNNGV. The CDR3 runs to 14 residues. The V gene lost 1 base and the J gene lost 4 bases, with 7 bases spanning the gap. The CDR3 nucleotides read TGTGCCAGCAGCTTAGCAGGGTTCACCGGGGAGCTGTTTTTT. The encoded protein is CASSLAGFTGELFF.

J is TRBJ2-1 and V is TRBV3-1 (or the pseudogene TRBV3-2), with unresolved D. Trimming took 4 bases from V and 3 from J, leaving 4 bases between them. The V gene's germline CDR1 is LGHDT and CDR2 YNNKEL (reference sequence). The CDR3 has 12 amino acids. The CDR3 reads CASSLIYNEQFF. CDR3 bases: TGTGCCAGCAGCCTCATCTACAATGAGCAGTTCTTC.

This chain joins TRBV6-5 and TRBJ1-2; the D gene is possibly TRBD1 (5 bases). The CDR3 has 12 residues. With 7 bases removed from V and 1 base from J, the gap between germline ends came to 7 bases. Per the germline V gene, CDR1 is MNHEY and CDR2 is SVGAGI. CDR3 protein: CASIDSNYGYTF. The CDR3, as DNA: TGTGCCAGCATCGACAGTAACTATGGCTACACCTTC.

This clone has just one count. This chain connects TRBV19 to TRBJ1-5; 12 positions match TRBD1. The CDR3 is 16 amino acids. The germline gives CDR1 LNHDA, CDR2 SQIVND (reference sequence). Trimming removed 10 bases from V and 0 bases from J; junction bases left unmatched: 7. The CDR3 bases are TGTGCCACCGGGACAGGGGGCTTCTATAGCAATCAGCCCCAGCATTTT. Translating gives CATGTGGFYSNQPQHF.

This clone came up once. The chain carries TRBV5-6 and TRBJ1-5; TRBD1 aligns across 9 bases. The CDR3 totals 16 residues. CDR1 is SGHDT, CDR2 YYEEEE, per germline. J gave up 4 bases and V 3 bases, and 8 bases lay outside the gene matches. The CDR3 spells CASSSLRDRANQPQHF. Here the CDR3 DNA reads TGTGCCAGCAGCTCACTCCGGGACAGGGCAAATCAGCCCCAGCATTTT.

The chain couples TRBV27 to TRBJ2-5; tentatively, D is TRBD1 (5 bases). This CDR3 spans 14 amino acids. The V gene lost 5 bases and the J gene lost 5 bases, with 15 bases spanning the gap. In germline, CDR1 is MNHEY, CDR2 SMNVEV (reference sequence). The CDR3 sequence: CASSANWGAETQYF. CDR3 DNA: TGTGCCAGCAGTGCCAACTGGGGCGCGGAGACCCAGTACTTC.

V usage is TRBV6-1 and J usage is TRBJ2-5; 12 nucleotides agree with TRBD2. The V gene's germline CDR1 is MNHNS and CDR2 SASEGT. V shed 0 bases and J 9 bases; nucleotides not matched to a gene: 14. The CDR3 has 18 amino acids. In nucleotides, the CDR3 is TGTGCCAGCAGTGAAGCGCTTCTAGCGGGGGGGGCATGGGTGGCCCAGTACTTC. It specifies CASSEALLAGGAWVAQYF.

The gene calls are TRBV30 and TRBJ2-7; 10 bases line up with TRBD2. The CDR3 length is 15 residues. Trimming took 0 bases from V and 6 from J; bases not matched to a gene: 8. The germline V gene encodes CDR1 GTSNPN and CDR2 SVGIG (reference sequence). For the CDR3, the DNA is TGTGCCTGGAGTGTGCTGACTAGCGGGTTAAGCGAGCAGTACTTC. Translation gives CAWSVLTSGLSEQYF.

The CDR3 bases are TGTGCCAGCAGCGATGACAGGACCGATACGCAGTATTTT. This sequence encodes CASSDDRTDTQYF. This chain links TRBV11-2 with TRBJ2-3; tentatively, D is TRBD1 (6 bases). Trimming stripped 5 bases from V and 6 bases from J, with 12 bases between. Germline CDR1 is SGHAT and CDR2 is FQNNGV. The length of the CDR3 is 13 residues.

The chain combines TRBV29-1 with TRBJ2-1, with TRBD2 matching over 14 bases. Trimming removed 4 bases from V and 1 base from J; junction bases left unmatched: 15. This CDR3 spans 20 amino acids. From germline, CDR1 is SQVTM and CDR2 ANQGSEA. The CDR3 DNA is TGCAGCGTTGTAGGCAGGGACCGGACTAGCGGGAGGCTATCCTACAATGAGCAGTTCTTC. Its protein product is CSVVGRDRTSGRLSYNEQFF.

The J gene is TRBJ1-1, the V gene TRBV9; 8 nucleotides agree with TRBD1. The J segment lost 0 bases and the V segment lost 0 bases, leaving 1 base of the junction unmatched. Germline CDR1 and CDR2: SGDLS and YYNGEE. The CDR3 sequence is 15 residues long. The CDR3 region has the DNA TGTGCCAGCAGCGTAGGGACAGGGATGAACACTGAAGCTTTCTTT. It yields the protein CASSVGTGMNTEAFF.

The chain combines TRBV6-2 or TRBV6-3 with TRBJ1-1; no firm D call. Trimming left V 2 bases short and J 0 bases short, with 10 bases between. Per the germline V gene, CDR1 is MNHEY and CDR2 is SVGEGT. CDR3 length: 15 amino acids. The CDR3 reads CASSYTFGVNTEAFF. CDR3 nucleotides: TGTGCCAGCAGTTACACCTTCGGGGTGAACACTGAAGCTTTCTTT.

The chain carries TRBV11-2 and TRBJ2-4, with D possibly matching TRBD2 (7 bases). Germline V CDR1 and CDR2: SGHAT, FQNNGV. The CDR3 is made up of 17 amino acids. V was pared by 2 bases and J by 6 bases, with 20 bases between. The CDR3 is CASSLRLGTGRGNIQYF. The CDR3 coding sequence is TGTGCCAGCAGCTTAAGGTTAGGTACAGGGAGGGGAAACATTCAGTACTTC. Full variable domain (outside the CDR3, taken from reference TRBV11-2 and TRBJ2-4): EAGVAQSPRYKIIEKRQSVAFWCNPISGHATLYWYQQILGQGPKLLIQFQNNGVVDDSQLPKDRFSAERLKGVDSTLKIQPAKLEDSAVYLCASSLRLGTGRGNIQYFGAGTRLSVL.

This chain's CDR3 is CASSPRDRGNYGYTF. The CDR3 DNA reads as TGTGCCAGCAGTCCGCGGGACAGGGGGAACTATGGCTACACCTTC. The chain has TRBV7-9 and TRBJ1-2; the match to TRBD1 covers 11 bases. The ends lost 6 bases at V and 2 bases at J; junction bases unmatched: 5. The germline V gene encodes CDR1 SEHNR and CDR2 FQNEAQ (reference sequence). CDR3 length equals 15 residues. The variable domain in full, completed from reference TRBV7-9 and TRBJ1-2, reads DTGVSQNPRHKITKRGQNVTFRCDPISEHNRLYWYRQTLGQGPEFLTYFQNEAQLEKSRLLSDRFSAERPKGSFSTLEIQRTEQGDSAMYLCASSPRDRGNYGYTFGSGTRLTVV.